The 4 T cell receptor beta chains below were found in one sample sequenced in a study of a mutant IDH1 vaccine in newly diagnosed glioma (TCRdb year 2021). Receptor amplification or capture employed the immunoSEQ multiplex PCR assay. Not all clones reach the TCRdb copy of this immuneACCESS table, which keeps in-frame sequences only. Checked studies attribute under half of the gap to unresolved V genes and leave the rest unexplained. The sample table records about 59,000 clones; approximately 90% of these occur just once. The ten largest clonotypes hold roughly 4.8% of the sample. Explained via the paper, the time point label denotes: week 5, during vaccination. A 20-mer mutant IDH1 peptide at 300 micrograms in Montanide made up each vaccine dose, which was injected subcutaneously together with topical imiquimod. No antigens are known for them. The sequences come from PBMCs, collected from a glioma patient whose treatment included an IDH1 peptide vaccine. Receptors originate from a woman between 35 and 50 years old with glioma.

This clone was observed a single time. The rearrangement uses TRBV29-1 and TRBJ2-7; TRBD2 matches at 8 bases. Germline V gene data show CDR1 as SQVTM and CDR2 as ANQGSEA. This CDR3 is 15 amino acids long. The V segment lost 6 bases and the J segment 4 bases; nucleotides outside the gene matches: 14. The DNA for the CDR3 is TGCAGCGTCCAACGCCCGGGAGGGTTCGAATACGAGCAGTACTTC. It yields the protein CSVQRPGGFEYEQYF.

The genes are TRBV19 and TRBJ1-2, with 8 bases aligning to TRBD1. Germline V gene lookup returns CDR1 LNHDA and CDR2 SQIVND (reference sequence). The CDR3 loop spans 15 amino acids. With 8 bases clipped from V and 3 bases from J, the junction kept 11 bases outside the gene matches. CDR3 coding DNA: TGTGCCAGTGGCTTGACAGGGGCGGGAGACTATGGCTACACCTTC. It is translated as CASGLTGAGDYGYTF.

The J gene is TRBJ1-1, the V gene TRBV7-9; D not resolved. The V and J ends lost 0 bases and 3 bases respectively, with 5 bases between them. CDR3 length equals 13 residues. Germline lookup yields CDR1 SEHNR and CDR2 FQNEAQ (reference sequence). The CDR3 here is CASSLATYTEAFF. DNA of the CDR3: TGTGCCAGCAGCTTAGCGACGTACACTGAAGCTTTCTTT.

The chain has TRBV19 and TRBJ2-1; D assignment may be TRBD1 or TRBD2 (6 bases each). The V gene lost 3 bases and the J gene lost 0 bases, with 12 bases spanning the gap. The V gene's germline CDR1 is LNHDA and CDR2 SQIVND (reference sequence). CDR3 length equals 16 residues. The DNA for the CDR3 is TGTGCCAGTAGTATCGGGGGCGGAAACTCCTACAATGAGCAGTTCTTC. Its protein is CASSIGGGNSYNEQFF. The full variable domain, its missing parts supplied by reference TRBV19 and TRBJ2-1, is DGGITQSPKYLFRKEGQNVTLSCEQNLNHDAMYWYRQDPGQGLRLIYYSQIVNDFQKGDIAEGYSVSREKKESFPLTVTSAQKNPTAFYLCASSIGGGNSYNEQFFGPGTRLTVL.